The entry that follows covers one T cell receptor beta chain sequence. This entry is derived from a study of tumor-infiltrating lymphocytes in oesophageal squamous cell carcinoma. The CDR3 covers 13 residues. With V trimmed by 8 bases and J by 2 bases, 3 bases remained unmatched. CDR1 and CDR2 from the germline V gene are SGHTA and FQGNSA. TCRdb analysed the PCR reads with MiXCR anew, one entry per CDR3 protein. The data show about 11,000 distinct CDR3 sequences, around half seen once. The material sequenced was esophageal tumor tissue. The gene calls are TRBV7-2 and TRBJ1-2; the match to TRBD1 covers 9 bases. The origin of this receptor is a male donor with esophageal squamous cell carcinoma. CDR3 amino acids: CASPTGGNYGYTF. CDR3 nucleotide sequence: TGTGCCAGCCCGACAGGGGGAAACTATGGCTACACCTTC. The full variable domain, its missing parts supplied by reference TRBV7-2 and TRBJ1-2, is GAGVSQSPSNKVTEKGKDVELRCDPISGHTALYWYRQSLGQGLEFLIYFQGNSAPDKSGLPSDRFSAERTGGSVSTLTIQRTQQEDSAVYLCASPTGGNYGYTFGSGTRLTVV.